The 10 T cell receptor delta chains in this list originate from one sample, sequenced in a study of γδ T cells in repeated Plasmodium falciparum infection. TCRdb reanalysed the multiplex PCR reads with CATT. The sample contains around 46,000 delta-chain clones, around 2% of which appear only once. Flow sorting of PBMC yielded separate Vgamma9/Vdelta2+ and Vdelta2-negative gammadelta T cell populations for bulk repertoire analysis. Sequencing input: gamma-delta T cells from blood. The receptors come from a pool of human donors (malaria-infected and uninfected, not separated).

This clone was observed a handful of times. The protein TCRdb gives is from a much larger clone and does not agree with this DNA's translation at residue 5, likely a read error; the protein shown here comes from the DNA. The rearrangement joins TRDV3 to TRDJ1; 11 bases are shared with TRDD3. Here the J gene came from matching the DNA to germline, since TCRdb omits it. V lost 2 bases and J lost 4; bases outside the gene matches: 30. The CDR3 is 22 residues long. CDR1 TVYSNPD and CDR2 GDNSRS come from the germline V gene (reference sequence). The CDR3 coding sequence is TGTGCCTTTCTTAAAACTCTACCCCGTCCTCCGTACTTGGGGGATACGAGCGATAAACTCATCTTT. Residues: CAFLKTLPRPPYLGDTSDKLIF.

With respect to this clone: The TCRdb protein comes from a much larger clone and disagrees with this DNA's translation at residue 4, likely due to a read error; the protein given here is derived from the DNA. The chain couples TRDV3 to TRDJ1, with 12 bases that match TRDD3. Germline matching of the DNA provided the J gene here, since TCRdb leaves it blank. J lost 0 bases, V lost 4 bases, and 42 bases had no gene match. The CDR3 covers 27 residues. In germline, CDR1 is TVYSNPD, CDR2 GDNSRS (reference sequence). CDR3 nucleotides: TGTGCCTCCTCGAGACTAACTTCCTACTGGGTACTGGGGGATACCGGCGCGCTGCAGCTGTACACCGATAAACTCATCTTT. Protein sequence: CASSRLTSYWVLGDTGALQLYTDKLIF.

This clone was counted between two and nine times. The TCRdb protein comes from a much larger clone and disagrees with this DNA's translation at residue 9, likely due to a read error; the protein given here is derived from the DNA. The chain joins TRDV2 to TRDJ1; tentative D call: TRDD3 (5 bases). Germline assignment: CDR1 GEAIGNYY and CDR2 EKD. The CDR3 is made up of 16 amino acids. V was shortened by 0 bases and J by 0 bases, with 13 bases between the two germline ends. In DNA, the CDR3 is TGTGCCTGTGACACCGTACTGGTAGTTGACACCGATAAACTCATCTTT. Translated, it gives CACDTVLVVDTDKLIF.

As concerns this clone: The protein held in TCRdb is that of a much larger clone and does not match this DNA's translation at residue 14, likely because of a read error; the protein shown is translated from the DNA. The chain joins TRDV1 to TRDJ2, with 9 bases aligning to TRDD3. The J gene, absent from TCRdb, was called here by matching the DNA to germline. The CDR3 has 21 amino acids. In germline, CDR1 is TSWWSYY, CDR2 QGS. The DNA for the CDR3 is TGCGCTCTTGGGGAACCACAGTTTTTCACTGGGGGACGTTGTCGGACAGCACAACTCTTCTTT. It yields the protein CALGEPQFFTGGRCRTAQLFF.

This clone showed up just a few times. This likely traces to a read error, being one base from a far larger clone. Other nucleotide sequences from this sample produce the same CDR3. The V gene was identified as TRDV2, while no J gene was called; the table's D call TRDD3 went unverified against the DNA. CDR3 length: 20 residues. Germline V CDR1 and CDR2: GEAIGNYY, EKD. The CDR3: CACDAFLELGDSFYTDKLIF. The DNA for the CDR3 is TGTGCCTGTGACGCCTTCCTCGAACTGGGGGATTCTTTCTACACCGATAAGCTCATCTTT.

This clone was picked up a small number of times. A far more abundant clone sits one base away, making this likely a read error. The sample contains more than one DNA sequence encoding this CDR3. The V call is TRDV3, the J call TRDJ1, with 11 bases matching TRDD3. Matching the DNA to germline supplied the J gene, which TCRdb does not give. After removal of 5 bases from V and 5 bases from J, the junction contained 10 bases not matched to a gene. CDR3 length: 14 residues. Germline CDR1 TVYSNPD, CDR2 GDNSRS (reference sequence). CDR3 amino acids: CAVLWGIPPDKLIF. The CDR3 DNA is TGTGCCGTACTCTGGGGGATACCTCCAGATAAACTCATCTTT.

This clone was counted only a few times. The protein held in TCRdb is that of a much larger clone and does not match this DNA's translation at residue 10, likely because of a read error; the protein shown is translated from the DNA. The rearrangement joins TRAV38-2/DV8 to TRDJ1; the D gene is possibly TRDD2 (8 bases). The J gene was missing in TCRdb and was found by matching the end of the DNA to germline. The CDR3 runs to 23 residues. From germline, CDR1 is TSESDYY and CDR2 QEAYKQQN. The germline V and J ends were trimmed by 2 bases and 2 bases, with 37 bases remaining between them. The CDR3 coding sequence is TGTGCTTATAGGAGTTACTTCCTACGGACGAGTGGGGGACCCCGTAAGAGAACCGATAAACTCATCTTT. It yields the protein CAYRSYFLRTSGGPRKRTDKLIF.

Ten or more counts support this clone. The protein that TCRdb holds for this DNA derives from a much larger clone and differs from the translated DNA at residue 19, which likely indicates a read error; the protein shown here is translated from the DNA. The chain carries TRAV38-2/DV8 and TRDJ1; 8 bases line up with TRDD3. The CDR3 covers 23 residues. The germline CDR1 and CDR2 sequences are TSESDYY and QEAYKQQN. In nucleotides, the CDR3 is TGTGCTTATAGGAGCCGCCGACCCCAAACCGCCCGGGGATACACCGAGTACACCGAGAAACTCATCTTT. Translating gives CAYRSRRPQTARGYTEYTEKLIF.

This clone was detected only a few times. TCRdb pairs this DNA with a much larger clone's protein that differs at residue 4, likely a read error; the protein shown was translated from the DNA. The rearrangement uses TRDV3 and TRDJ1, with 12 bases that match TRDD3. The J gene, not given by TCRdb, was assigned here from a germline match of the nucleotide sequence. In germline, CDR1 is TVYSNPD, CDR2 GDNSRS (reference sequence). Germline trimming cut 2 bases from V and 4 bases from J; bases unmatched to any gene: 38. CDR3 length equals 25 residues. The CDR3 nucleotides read TGTGCCTTTGTCCCTTTTTTAGTGAAGGGTTATACTGGGGGATACCCTCCGGGAGTTGGCGATAAACTCATCTTT. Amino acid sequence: CAFVPFLVKGYTGGYPPGVGDKLIF.

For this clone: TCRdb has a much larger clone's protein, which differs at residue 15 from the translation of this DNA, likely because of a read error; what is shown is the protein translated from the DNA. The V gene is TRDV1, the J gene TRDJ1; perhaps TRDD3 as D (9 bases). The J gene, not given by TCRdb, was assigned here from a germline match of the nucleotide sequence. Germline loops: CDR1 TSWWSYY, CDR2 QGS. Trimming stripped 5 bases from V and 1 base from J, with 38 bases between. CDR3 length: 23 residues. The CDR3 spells CALGKPLRFLPTGGRGITDKLIF. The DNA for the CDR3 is TGTGCTCTTGGGAAGCCCCTCCGCTTCCTACCAACTGGGGGACGCGGGATCACCGATAAACTCATCTTT.